This entry lists 15 T cell receptor beta chains sequenced from one sample in a study of T-cell memory formation after mild COVID-19. Each CDR3 protein gets one entry after TCRdb re-called the 5' RACE reads with MiXCR. The sample holds under 300,000 distinct CDR3 sequences, roughly a tenth seen once. The specimen sequenced was PBMCs or a T cell subset sorted from them (not recorded which). These receptors all come from a man younger than 35 who had mild COVID-19 (a few samples of this study predate the infection). Cell type and time point are not known.

The chain uses TRBV6-5 and TRBJ2-1; 11 nucleotides agree with TRBD2. CDR1 and CDR2 from the germline V gene are MNHEY and SVGAGI. The V and J ends lost 4 bases and 6 bases, in that order; junction bases with no gene match: 2. The CDR3 runs to 14 residues. CDR3 amino acids: CASSSGTSGNEQFF. As DNA, the CDR3 is TGTGCCAGCAGTTCCGGGACTAGCGGCAATGAGCAGTTCTTC.

The CDR3 nucleotides are TGTGCCAGCAGCAGCTTCCCCCAGTACTTC. This sequence encodes CASSSFPQYF. The chain couples TRBV12-3 or TRBV12-4 to TRBJ2-5; D unresolved. Trimming stripped 6 bases from V and 9 bases from J, with 8 bases between. The CDR3 has 10 amino acids.

The J gene is TRBJ2-2, the V gene TRBV4-2; the match to TRBD2 covers 10 bases. This CDR3 has 17 amino acids. Germline values: CDR1 LGHNA, CDR2 YNFKEQ. V shed 3 bases and J 6 bases; nucleotides not matched to a gene: 10. CDR3 residues: CASSQSWTSGSAGELFF. The CDR3 nucleotides are TGTGCCAGCAGCCAGTCCTGGACTAGCGGTTCGGCCGGGGAGCTGTTTTTT.

This clonotype was seen more than once but under ten times. This chain uses TRBV5-1 with TRBJ2-5; maybe TRBD1 (5 bases). This CDR3 has 14 residues. V shed 3 bases and J shed 5 bases, with 14 bases lying between them. CDR1 SGHRS and CDR2 YFSETQ come from the germline V gene. The CDR3 sequence: CASSSSRAGETQYF. The CDR3 coding sequence is TGCGCCAGCAGCTCCAGCAGGGCAGGGGAGACCCAGTACTTC.

This chain links TRBV18 with TRBJ1-2, with 8 nucleotides matching TRBD1. This CDR3 region has 14 residues. Germline-derived CDR1 and CDR2 are KGHSH and LQKENI. J gave up 2 bases and V 3 bases, and 2 bases lay outside the gene matches. CDR3 residues: CASSPGTGNYGYTF. The CDR3, as DNA: TGTGCCAGCTCACCTGGGACAGGAAACTATGGCTACACCTTC.

J is TRBJ2-1 and V is TRBV18; 8 bases are a match to TRBD2. The CDR3 is 15 residues long. The germline CDR1 and CDR2 sequences are KGHSH and LQKENI. J gave up 4 bases and V 4 bases, and 6 bases lay outside the gene matches. CDR3 region: CASSRLGGGYNEQFF. The CDR3 region has the DNA TGTGCCAGCTCACGCCTAGGCGGGGGGTACAATGAGCAGTTCTTC.

V and J are TRBV12-3 or TRBV12-4 and TRBJ1-1, with D possibly TRBD1 on 6 matching bases. V was trimmed by 6 bases and J by 0 bases, leaving 17 bases between them. The CDR3 covers 16 residues. This CDR3 is CASRRGRGAMNTEAFF. The CDR3 DNA follows: TGTGCCAGCAGGAGGGGGAGGGGTGCTATGAACACTGAAGCTTTCTTT.

The chain has TRBV7-6 and TRBJ2-1; 7 bases fit TRBD2. The CDR3 is made up of 14 amino acids. In germline, CDR1 is SGHVS, CDR2 FNYEAQ. Trimming at V came to 3 bases and at J to 4 bases, leaving 3 bases not matched to a gene. This CDR3 reads CASSLERGYNEQFF. The CDR3 nucleotides are TGTGCCAGCAGCTTGGAGCGGGGTTACAATGAGCAGTTCTTC.

There are a few counts of this clonotype. CDR3 sequence (DNA): TGCAGTGCTAGAGATTGGCGGGGGGGTGGTGGCACAGATACGCAGTATTTT. Its protein is CSARDWRGGGGTDTQYF. The V and J genes are TRBV20-1 and TRBJ2-3; 9 bases are a match to TRBD2. From germline, CDR1 is DFQATT and CDR2 SNEGSKA (reference sequence). V was clipped by 0 bases and J by 1 base; unmatched bases: 8. This CDR3 is built from 17 residues.

This clonotype was seen only a few times. This sequence joins TRBV2 and TRBJ2-3; 7 bases map to TRBD2. V gave up 6 bases and J gave up 6 bases; unmatched junction bases: 6. The V gene's germline CDR1 is SNHLY and CDR2 FYNNEI. CDR3 length: 13 amino acids. The CDR3 DNA reads TGTGCCAGCAGGACTAGCCGGTCGGATACGCAGTATTTT. Its translation: CASRTSRSDTQYF.

This chain joins TRBV5-1 and TRBJ2-7, with D unclear. Trimming removed 4 bases at V and 7 bases at J, with 15 bases between. Germline CDR1 reads SGHRS; CDR2 reads YFSETQ. This CDR3 is 13 amino acids long. Here the CDR3 reads CASSLDPLGEQYF. CDR3 bases: TGCGCCAGCAGCCTGGACCCACTGGGGGAGCAGTACTTC.

This clonotype was detected ten times or more. The chain joins TRBV20-1 to TRBJ2-3; no reliable D call. V lost 1 base and J 2 bases, leaving 7 bases between the germline ends. Per germline, CDR1 DFQATT and CDR2 SNEGSKA (reference sequence). The CDR3 contains 13 residues. CDR3 nucleotide sequence: TGCAGTGCTAGAGCCGAGGACACAGATACGCAGTATTTT. It is translated as CSARAEDTDTQYF.

This clonotype was detected many times. The chain combines TRBV5-6 with TRBJ2-7; D uncertain. Germline V CDR1 and CDR2: SGHDT, YYEEEE. The V gene lost 4 bases and the J gene lost 1 base, with 6 bases spanning the gap. The CDR3 totals 12 residues. This CDR3 is CASSMGSYEQYV. The CDR3 nucleotides are TGTGCCAGCAGCATGGGTTCCTACGAGCAGTACGTC.

This sequence joins TRBV4-3 and TRBJ1-5; D is unclear. Germline lookup yields CDR1 LGHNA and CDR2 YSLEER. The CDR3 length is 14 residues. V was pared by 0 bases and J by 6 bases, with 9 bases between. The CDR3 sequence is CASSQDFMSQPQHF. The CDR3 region has the DNA TGCGCCAGCAGCCAAGATTTTATGAGTCAGCCCCAGCATTTT.

This clonotype was counted only a few times. V usage is TRBV7-8 and J usage is TRBJ2-5, with 11 bases matching TRBD2. Germline V gene lookup returns CDR1 SGHVS and CDR2 FQNEAQ. With 6 bases clipped from V and 2 bases from J, the junction kept 8 bases outside the gene matches. The CDR3 consists of 16 residues. The DNA of the CDR3 is TGTGCCAGCAGAAGGGGTAGCGGGGGGGAACAAGAGACCCAGTACTTC. This codes for CASRRGSGGEQETQYF.